This entry lists 2 T cell receptor beta chains sequenced from one sample in a study of cytomegalovirus exposure and HLA in healthy donors. Primers: 60 Vbeta forward and 13 Jbeta reverse. Only in-frame clones appear in the TCRdb table, and some are missing; sequencing was by immunoSEQ multiplex PCR. The table includes more than 85,000 clones, about 75% detected once. The sequencing sample was made of PBMCs. The source of these receptors is a man aged 25 to 40 in good health and CMV-seropositive.

The V call is TRBV1, the J call TRBJ2-3; TRBD2 was called by the table and not checked on the DNA. TRBV1 is given as a pseudogene. This CDR3 is 17 amino acids long. The CDR3 DNA follows: TGCACCAGCCCCCCCTGTCTAGCGGGGGGGCCCCCAGATACGCAGTATTTT. Protein sequence: CTSPPCLAGGPPDTQYF.

Points on this clone: The junction and the germline gene differ at one end; a read error may be behind it. The V call is TRBV7-9, the J call TRBJ1-6; the D gene is possibly TRBD1 (5 bases). CDR1 SEHNR and CDR2 FQNEAQ come from the germline V gene (reference sequence). There are 16 residues in the CDR3. CDR3 in DNA: TGTTCCAGCGATTTTTGGGTAGGACAATCCAATTCACCCCTCCACTTT. This translates into CSSDFWVGQSNSPLHF. Drawing the rest from reference TRBV7-9 and TRBJ1-6, the complete variable domain is DTGVSQNPRHKITKRGQNVTFRCDPISEHNRLYWYRQTLGQGPEFLTYFQNEAQLEKSRLLSDRFSAERPKGSFSTLEIQRTEQGDSAMYLCSSDFWVGQSNSPLHFGNGTRLTVT.